The present T cell receptor (beta chain) was sequenced within a study of monozygotic twins with inflammatory bowel disease. Study results and limitations: Twin pairs that were concordant did not differ from discordant pairs in repertoire similarity, possibly from limited power.

The CDR3 runs 15 residues. Germline lookup yields CDR1 KGHSH and CDR2 LQKENI. Each TCR library consumed 3500 ng of total RNA. UMIs were attached via template switching, each with a 6-nucleotide sample barcode. TCRdb re-called the 5' RACE reads and catalogs CDR3 proteins one per entry, DNA excluded. The table gives some 170,000 distinct CDR3 sequences; the top ten clones make up 7.4% of it. As to this clonotype: Its antigen remains unknown.

Skipping T cell sorting, the study isolated total RNA directly from whole blood. The TCR sequence derives from a human donor with ulcerative colitis or Crohn's disease, or a healthy co-twin of an affected twin (not recorded which). Source material: blood. The rearrangement joins TRBV18 to TRBJ1-2. The CDR3 sequence: CASSPPYIRNYGYTF.